Listed here are 32 T cell receptor beta chains from one sample, sequenced in a study of CD8 T cells in ankylosing spondylitis. TCRdb ran MiXCR on the 5' RACE reads and lists one entry per CDR3 protein. The data show fewer than 200,000 distinct CDR3 sequences, approximately 18% seen once. Sequenced input: blood, either unsorted or a sorted T cell fraction (not recorded which). These TCRs come from a male donor aged 5 to 29 with ankylosing spondylitis or in good health (not recorded which).

The table lists this clonotype with many counts. J is TRBJ2-7 and V is TRBV5-6; D may be TRBD1 (5 bases). Trimming took off 1 base at V and 2 bases at J, with 10 bases between the two ends. From germline, CDR1 is SGHDT and CDR2 YYEEEE. The CDR3 is made up of 14 amino acids. CDR3 bases: TGTGCCAGCAGCTTGTACCAAGGGGCCTACGAGCAGTACGTC. Translated, it gives CASSLYQGAYEQYV.

This clonotype was counted many times. The J gene is TRBJ2-2, the V gene TRBV30; no firm D call. V dropped 8 bases and J dropped 0 bases, with 13 bases sitting between them. This CDR3 comprises 14 residues. Germline CDR1 is GTSNPN and CDR2 is SVGIG (reference sequence). The CDR3 reads CAGSAIANTGELFF. CDR3 sequence (DNA): TGTGCCGGATCAGCTATAGCGAACACCGGGGAGCTGTTTTTT.

This clonotype was recorded at least ten times. The chain joins TRBV5-1 to TRBJ2-5, with TRBD1 identical over 7 bases. CDR1 and CDR2 from the germline V gene are SGHRS and YFSETQ. The V segment lost 0 bases and the J segment 4 bases; nucleotides outside the gene matches: 3. The CDR3 has 14 residues. CDR3 in amino acids: CASSLEAGGETQYF. The CDR3 coding sequence is TGCGCCAGCAGCTTGGAGGCAGGGGGAGAGACCCAGTACTTC.

This clonotype was counted ten times or more. The genes are TRBV5-1 and TRBJ2-1; 8 nucleotides agree with TRBD1. Germline V gene sequence: CDR1 SGHRS, CDR2 YFSETQ. The CDR3 sequence is 15 residues long. V shed 0 bases and J 5 bases; nucleotides not matched to a gene: 4. The CDR3 spells CASSLAGGLDNEQFF. In nucleotides, the CDR3 is TGCGCCAGCAGCTTGGCAGGGGGCCTTGACAATGAGCAGTTCTTC.

This clonotype was seen only a few times. V usage is TRBV12-3 or TRBV12-4 and J usage is TRBJ2-1; the D is unclear. This CDR3 has 17 amino acids. Trimming took 3 bases from V and 3 from J, leaving 18 bases between them. The CDR3, as DNA: TGTGCCAGCAGTTTGACCCTTGCGACTCGACGCTACAATGAGCAGTTCTTC. It is translated as CASSLTLATRRYNEQFF.

This clonotype was seen a handful of times. The chain is built from TRBV15 and TRBJ2-7; TRBD2 aligns across 11 bases. V shed 0 bases, J shed 3 bases, and the junction held 1 base outside the gene matches. The CDR3 has 15 amino acids. Germline lookup yields CDR1 LNHNV and CDR2 YYDKDF (reference sequence). The CDR3 is CATSRDLAGGYEQYV. The CDR3 DNA reads TGTGCCACCAGCAGAGATCTAGCGGGAGGCTACGAGCAGTACGTC.

The sample holds many counts of this clonotype. The chain recombines TRBV7-2 with TRBJ2-1, with D unresolved. The CDR3 is 14 residues long. CDR1 is SGHTA, CDR2 FQGNSA, per germline. Between the trimmed V and J ends, which lost 0 bases and 2 bases, there was a span of 5 bases. The CDR3 region has the DNA TGTGCCAGCAGCTTAGCCCAGACCTACAATGAGCAGTTCTTC. Protein product: CASSLAQTYNEQFF.

In this sample, this clonotype turned up many times. The junction shows a germline mismatch at one end, possibly a read error. The chain couples TRBV7-9 to TRBJ2-1; 8 bases match TRBD1. Per germline, CDR1 SEHNR and CDR2 FQNEAQ (reference sequence). This CDR3 is built from 11 residues. The CDR3 reads CASSLGTGKVF. Here the CDR3 DNA reads TGTGCCAGCAGCTTAGGGACAGGGAAGGTCTTC. Complete variable domain (other parts from reference TRBV7-9 and TRBJ2-1): DTGVSQNPRHKITKRGQNVTFRCDPISEHNRLYWYRQTLGQGPEFLTYFQNEAQLEKSRLLSDRFSAERPKGSFSTLEIQRTEQGDSAMYLCASSLGTGKVFGPGTRLTVL.

J is TRBJ2-7 and V is TRBV20-1, with D possibly matching TRBD1 (5 bases). The CDR3 length is 14 residues. V lost 4 bases, J lost 0 bases, and 13 bases lay in between. CDR1 is DFQATT and CDR2 is SNEGSKA in the germline V gene (reference sequence). CDR3 sequence reads: CSANRQTSSYEQYF. The CDR3 nucleotides are TGCAGTGCTAACCGACAGACCAGCTCCTACGAGCAGTACTTC.

This clonotype has a count of ten or more. This chain links TRBV25-1 with TRBJ2-2, with D possibly being TRBD2 (6 bases). This CDR3 is built from 11 residues. From germline, CDR1 is MGHDK and CDR2 SYGVNS. V was cut by 6 bases and J by 7 bases, with 6 bases left in between. CDR3: CASRGGGELFF. Written as DNA, the CDR3 is TGTGCCAGCAGGGGGGGCGGGGAGCTGTTTTTT. The complete variable domain, with remaining parts taken from reference TRBV25-1 and TRBJ2-2, reads EADIYQTPRYLVIGTGKKITLECSQTMGHDKMYWYQQDPGMELHLIHYSYGVNSTEKGDLSSESTVSRIRTEHFPLTLESARPSHTSQYLCASRGGGELFFGEGSRLTVL.

This clonotype has just a few counts. This chain connects TRBV11-2 to TRBJ2-3; TRBD2 matches at 9 bases. This CDR3 has 18 amino acids. The ends lost 2 bases at V and 0 bases at J; junction bases unmatched: 9. Germline V gives CDR1 SGHAT, CDR2 FQNNGV. CDR3 protein: CASSLPGTSRGSTDTQYF. The CDR3 nucleotides are TGTGCCAGCAGCTTACCCGGGACTAGCAGGGGAAGCACAGATACGCAGTATTTT.

This clonotype appeared many times. V usage is TRBV20-1 and J usage is TRBJ2-1; a weak D match, TRBD2 (6 bases). V was clipped by 6 bases and J by 3 bases, with 15 bases between them. The CDR3 loop spans 14 amino acids. CDR1 and CDR2 from the germline V gene are DFQATT and SNEGSKA (reference sequence). The CDR3 DNA is TGCAGTGCCCTAGCGATAGGATACTACAATGAGCAGTTCTTC. It is translated as CSALAIGYYNEQFF.

In this sample, this clonotype turned up many times. The V and J genes are TRBV6-2 or TRBV6-3 and TRBJ2-7; D is undetermined. Germline CDR1 is MNHEY and CDR2 is SVGEGT. V lost 0 bases to trimming and J lost 7 bases, with 10 bases between them. This CDR3 contains 13 residues. CDR3 sequence: CASSYSNRREQYV. The CDR3 DNA sequence: TGTGCCAGCAGTTACTCGAACCGGCGGGAGCAGTACGTC.

This clonotype was observed at least ten times. The rearrangement uses TRBV20-1 and TRBJ2-5; a possible D gene is TRBD2 (6 bases). The CDR3 has 14 residues. CDR1 is DFQATT and CDR2 is SNEGSKA in the germline V gene (reference sequence). Trimming removed 0 bases at V and 5 bases at J, with 13 bases between. CDR3 in amino acids: CSARDWGDRETQYF. CDR3 DNA: TGCAGTGCTAGAGACTGGGGGGACCGGGAGACCCAGTACTTC.

V gene TRBV29-1 combines with J gene TRBJ2-7; D is unclear. This CDR3 is 11 amino acids long. V gave up 7 bases and J gave up 5 bases, with 12 bases separating them. Germline CDR1 reads SQVTM; CDR2 reads ANQGSEA. CDR3 sequence reads: CSAIQRDEQYF. DNA of the CDR3: TGCAGCGCTATTCAGCGAGACGAGCAGTACTTC.

The chain links TRBV12-3 or TRBV12-4 to TRBJ2-1; D is undetermined. Trimming removed 8 bases from V and 0 bases from J, with 14 bases in between. CDR3 size: 15 residues. The CDR3 DNA reads TGTGCCAGCGATCACGGACGGAGCTCCTACAATGAGCAGTTCTTC. Its protein product is CASDHGRSSYNEQFF.

Ten or more counts support this clonotype. This rearrangement joins TRBV25-1 to TRBJ2-1; no definite D call. V lost 2 bases to trimming and J lost 9 bases, with 8 bases between them. The CDR3 is 12 amino acids. Germline V CDR1 and CDR2: MGHDK, SYGVNS. The CDR3 sequence: CASSERLSEQFF. The DNA of the CDR3 is TGTGCCAGCAGTGAACGGTTGTCTGAGCAGTTCTTC.

This clonotype came up many times. This chain links TRBV27 with TRBJ2-2; D is perhaps TRBD1 or TRBD2 (5 bases each). The CDR3 runs 15 residues. Per germline, CDR1 MNHEY and CDR2 SMNVEV (reference sequence). V was pared by 5 bases and J by 8 bases, with 18 bases between. The CDR3 loop reads CASSDRDPPTGELFF. As DNA, the CDR3 is TGTGCCAGCAGTGATAGGGACCCCCCGACGGGGGAGCTGTTTTTT.

This clonotype was picked up many times. The chain combines TRBV5-5 with TRBJ2-2, with D unclear. Germline CDR1 and CDR2: SGHKS and YYEKEE (reference sequence). The CDR3 extends over 12 amino acids. V gave up 6 bases and J gave up 6 bases, with 9 bases separating them. The CDR3 region has the DNA TGTGCCAGCACCCTAAGACCCGGGGAGCTGTTTTTT. It translates to CASTLRPGELFF.

Ten or more counts support this clonotype. The chain employs TRBV7-6 and TRBJ2-5, with unresolved D. CDR1 is SGHVS and CDR2 is FNYEAQ in the germline V gene. V gave up 1 base and J gave up 1 base, with 7 bases separating them. This CDR3 is built from 14 residues. The CDR3 sequence: CASSLGLLQETQYF. The DNA for the CDR3 is TGTGCCAGCAGCTTAGGTCTACTCCAAGAGACCCAGTACTTC.

The chain joins TRBV10-3 to TRBJ2-1; D perhaps matches TRBD1 (6 bases). The CDR3 spans 15 residues. Trimming removed 3 bases at V and 8 bases at J, with 17 bases between. CDR1 and CDR2 from the germline V gene are ENHRY and SYGVKD. CDR3 nucleotides: TGTGCCATCAGTGAAACGCTATCTGAGGGGGATGAGCAGTTCTTC. This encodes CAISETLSEGDEQFF.

Ten or more counts support this clonotype. This chain joins TRBV10-3 and TRBJ1-2; 10 bases are a match to TRBD1. The V and J ends lost 5 bases and 6 bases, in that order; junction bases with no gene match: 6. There are 14 residues in the CDR3. The germline V gene encodes CDR1 ENHRY and CDR2 SYGVKD. The CDR3 sequence: CAISQDRGRHGYTF. The CDR3 DNA follows: TGTGCCATCAGTCAAGACAGGGGGCGGCATGGCTACACCTTC.

The V call is TRBV7-6, the J call TRBJ2-3, with D possibly TRBD1 on 6 matching bases. Germline CDR1 SGHVS, CDR2 FNYEAQ. Trimming pared 2 bases from V and 4 bases from J, leaving 13 bases between. This CDR3 has 15 residues. CDR3 coding DNA: TGTGCCAGCAGCTTAAAAGACAGGCCCGCAGATACGCAGTATTTT. Translation gives CASSLKDRPADTQYF. Using reference TRBV7-6 and TRBJ2-3 for the parts outside the CDR3, the full variable domain is GAGVSQSPRYKVTKRGQDVALRCDPISGHVSLYWYRQALGQGPEFLTYFNYEAQQDKSGLPNDRFSAERPEGSISTLTIQRTEQRDSAMYRCASSLKDRPADTQYFGPGTRLTVL.

V usage is TRBV29-1 and J usage is TRBJ2-2; D is ambiguous. Germline CDR1 is SQVTM and CDR2 is ANQGSEA. There are 12 residues in the CDR3. The CDR3 loop reads CSARAPTGELFF. Written as DNA, the CDR3 is TGCAGTGCTCGGGCCCCAACCGGGGAGCTGTTTTTT.

This clonotype was found a few times. CDR3 in DNA: TGCAGTGCTAGGATAGCATCAAGCTATGGCTACACCTTC. Its translation: CSARIASSYGYTF. The chain is built from TRBV20-1 and TRBJ1-2; D uncertain. The V gene's germline CDR1 is DFQATT and CDR2 SNEGSKA (reference sequence). V lost 3 bases and J lost 4, with 12 bases in between. This CDR3 spans 13 amino acids.

This rearrangement joins TRBV14 to TRBJ2-5, with TRBD1 as a possible D gene (5 bases). Germline values: CDR1 SGHDN, CDR2 FVKESK. The CDR3 runs to 15 residues. V was pared by 5 bases and J by 5 bases, with 18 bases between. CDR3 bases: TGTGCCAGCAGCGCCAGACAGTATCCCAGGGAGACCCAGTACTTC. Protein: CASSARQYPRETQYF.

This clonotype was counted at least ten times. V and J are TRBV4-2 and TRBJ1-5, with TRBD1 matching over 8 bases. CDR1 is LGHNA, CDR2 YNFKEQ, per germline. V gave up 3 bases and J gave up 7 bases; unmatched junction bases: 5. The CDR3 length is 14 residues. The CDR3 is CASSQSRDRQPQHF. The CDR3 DNA is TGTGCCAGCAGCCAGTCCCGGGACAGGCAGCCCCAGCATTTT.

This clonotype was detected many times. The V gene is TRBV6-5, the J gene TRBJ2-7, with D possibly TRBD1 on 5 matching bases. Germline assignment: CDR1 MNHEY and CDR2 SVGAGI. CDR3 length: 16 residues. V shed 0 bases and J shed 0 bases, with 12 bases lying between them. The CDR3 DNA reads TGTGCCAGCAGTTACTCGGGGCAGGACATCTCCTACGAGCAGTACTTC. Amino acid sequence: CASSYSGQDISYEQYF.

The table lists this clonotype with many counts. This CDR3 is CASALGTGSLGEQYF. The DNA of the CDR3 is TGTGCCAGCGCCCTAGGGACCGGGTCGTTGGGCGAGCAGTACTTC. The chain links TRBV12-3 or TRBV12-4 to TRBJ2-7; D assignment may be TRBD1 or TRBD2 (5 bases each). Trimming removed 8 bases at V and 6 bases at J, with 23 bases between. The CDR3 extends over 15 amino acids.

This clonotype was detected ten times or more. The V and J genes are TRBV25-1 and TRBJ2-1, with D hard to call. The V end lost 4 bases, the J end lost 9 bases, and 7 bases lay between the germline ends. CDR3 length: 11 residues. The V gene's germline CDR1 is MGHDK and CDR2 SYGVNS. The CDR3, as DNA: TGTGCCAGCAGTGGACCTCCTGAGCAGTTCTTC. Its translation is CASSGPPEQFF.

This clonotype was detected many times. For the CDR3, the DNA is TGTGCCAGCAGCCAAGAGGAGTCTTTTCGGACTAGTCTGTACGAGCAGTACTTC. It translates to CASSQEESFRTSLYEQYF. The chain links TRBV3-1 to TRBJ2-7, with 7 bases identical to TRBD2. This CDR3 contains 18 residues. Germline lookup yields CDR1 LGHDT and CDR2 YNNKEL (reference sequence). The junction had 15 bases not matched to a gene; V was cut back by 0 bases and J by 4 bases.

With respect to this clonotype: The germline gene is not matched at one end of the junction; a read error may be the cause. This chain uses TRBV30 with TRBJ2-1, with TRBD2 identical over 10 bases. The CDR3 is 14 amino acids. Germline CDR1 GTSNPN, CDR2 SVGIG (reference sequence). This CDR3 reads CAWGLAGVSNEQFF. In DNA form, the CDR3 reads TGCGCCTGGGGGCTAGCGGGAGTTTCCAATGAGCAGTTCTTC.